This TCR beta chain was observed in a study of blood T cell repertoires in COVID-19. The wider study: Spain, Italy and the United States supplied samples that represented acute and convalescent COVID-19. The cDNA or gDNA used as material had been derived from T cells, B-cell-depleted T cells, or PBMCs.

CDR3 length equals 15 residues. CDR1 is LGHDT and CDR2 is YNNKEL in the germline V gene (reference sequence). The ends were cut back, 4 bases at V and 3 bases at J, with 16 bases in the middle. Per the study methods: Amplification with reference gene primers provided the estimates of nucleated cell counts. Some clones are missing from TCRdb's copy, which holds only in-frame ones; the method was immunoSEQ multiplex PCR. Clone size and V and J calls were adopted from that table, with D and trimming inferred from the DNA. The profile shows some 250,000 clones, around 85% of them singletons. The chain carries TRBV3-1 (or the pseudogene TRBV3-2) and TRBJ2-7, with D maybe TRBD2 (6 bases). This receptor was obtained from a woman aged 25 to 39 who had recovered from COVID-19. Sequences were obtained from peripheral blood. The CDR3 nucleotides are TGTGCCAGCAGCCGATCCCTGGGAGGAGACTACGAGCAGTACTTC. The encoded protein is CASSRSLGGDYEQYF.